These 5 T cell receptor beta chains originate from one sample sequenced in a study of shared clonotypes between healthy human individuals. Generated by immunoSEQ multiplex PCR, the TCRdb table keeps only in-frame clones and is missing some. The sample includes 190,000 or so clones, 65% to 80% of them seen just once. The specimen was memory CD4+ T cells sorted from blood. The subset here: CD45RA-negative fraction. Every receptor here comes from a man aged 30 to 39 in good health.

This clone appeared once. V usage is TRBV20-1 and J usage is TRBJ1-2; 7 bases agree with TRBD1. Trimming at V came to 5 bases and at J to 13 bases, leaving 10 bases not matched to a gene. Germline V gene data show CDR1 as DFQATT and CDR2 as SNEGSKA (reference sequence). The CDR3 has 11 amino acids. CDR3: CSASRTGPSTF. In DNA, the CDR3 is TGCAGTGCTTCCCGGACAGGCCCGAGCACCTTC.

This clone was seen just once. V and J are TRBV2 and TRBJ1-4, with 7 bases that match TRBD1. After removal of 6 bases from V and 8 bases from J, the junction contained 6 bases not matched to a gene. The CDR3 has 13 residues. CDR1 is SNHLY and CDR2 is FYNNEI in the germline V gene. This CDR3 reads CASSWDRREKLFF. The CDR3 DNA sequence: TGTGCCAGCAGCTGGGACAGACGGGAAAAACTGTTTTTT.

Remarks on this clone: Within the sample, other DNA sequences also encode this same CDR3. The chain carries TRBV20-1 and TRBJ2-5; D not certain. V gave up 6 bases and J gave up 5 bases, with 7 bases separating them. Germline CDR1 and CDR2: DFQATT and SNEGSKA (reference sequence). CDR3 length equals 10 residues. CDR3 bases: TGCAGTGCACCGTGGGAGACCCAGTACTTC. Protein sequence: CSAPWETQYF.

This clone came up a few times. In DNA, the CDR3 is TGTGCCAGCAGTCCCACCCCAGCCATTTCGAGCTCCTACGAGCAGTACTTC. It is translated as CASSPTPAISSSYEQYF. This rearrangement joins TRBV27 to TRBJ2-7; D call uncertain. Looked up from germline, CDR1 is MNHEY and CDR2 is SMNVEV (reference sequence). The CDR3 runs to 17 residues. V lost 5 bases and J 0 bases, leaving 20 bases between the germline ends.

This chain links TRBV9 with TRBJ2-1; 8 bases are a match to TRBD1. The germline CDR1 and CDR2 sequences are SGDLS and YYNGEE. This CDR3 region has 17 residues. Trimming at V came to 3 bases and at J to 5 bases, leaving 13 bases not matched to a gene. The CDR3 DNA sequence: TGTGCCAGCAGCGGCCGGAGGGGACAGGTCGGGGACAATGAGCAGTTCTTC. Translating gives CASSGRRGQVGDNEQFF.